Below are 28 T cell receptor beta chains sequenced from a single sample in a study of T cell responses to AZD1222 COVID-19 vaccine. Libraries were prepared by immunoSEQ multiplex PCR; TCRdb keeps only in-frame clonotypes and omits some of them. Of roughly 100,000 clones listed, roughly 83% are singletons. Specimen: peripheral blood, collected on day 0 of AZD1222 vaccination. The source is an adult in good health.

The chain couples TRBV20-1 to TRBJ2-5; tentative D call: TRBD1 (5 bases). CDR1 DFQATT and CDR2 SNEGSKA come from the germline V gene (reference sequence). V lost 3 bases to trimming and J lost 5 bases, with 13 bases between them. This CDR3 contains 13 residues. The DNA of the CDR3 is TGCAGTGCTAGTGGACAAATTGGGGAGACCCAGTACTTC. Its translation is CSASGQIGETQYF.

In this sample, this clone turned up a few times. The genes are TRBV2 and TRBJ1-1; maybe TRBD1 (5 bases). The CDR3 runs 13 residues. V was pared by 3 bases and J by 7 bases, with 12 bases between. CDR1 and CDR2 from the germline V gene are SNHLY and FYNNEI. CDR3 amino acids: CASSDRERGEAFF. The CDR3 DNA follows: TGTGCCAGCAGTGACAGGGAAAGAGGTGAAGCTTTCTTT.

The chain has TRBV10-3 and TRBJ1-1, with a possible D match to TRBD1 (5 bases). V was shortened by 6 bases and J by 2 bases, with 10 bases between the two germline ends. CDR1 is ENHRY, CDR2 SYGVKD, per germline. This CDR3 has 13 residues. The CDR3 DNA follows: TGTGCCATCAGGGGGGACGGAAACACTGAAGCTTTCTTT. It yields the protein CAIRGDGNTEAFF.

V usage is TRBV19 and J usage is TRBJ1-5, with D uncertain. Per the germline V gene, CDR1 is LNHDA and CDR2 is SQIVND (reference sequence). With 5 bases removed from V and 6 bases from J, the gap between germline ends came to 17 bases. This CDR3 comprises 15 residues. The CDR3 nucleotides read TGTGCCAGTAGTGATGGAATTTGGAGTCGTCAGCCCCAGCATTTT. Protein: CASSDGIWSRQPQHF.

The chain links TRBV6-5 to TRBJ1-5, with 7 bases that match TRBD1. The V and J ends lost 0 bases and 4 bases, in that order; junction bases with no gene match: 3. Germline CDR1 reads MNHEY; CDR2 reads SVGAGI. The CDR3 is 15 residues long. CDR3 sequence (DNA): TGTGCCAGCAGTTACTCTGACAGGGTGAATCAGCCCCAGCATTTT. This translates into CASSYSDRVNQPQHF.

This clone has just one count. The chain carries TRBV6-5 and TRBJ1-6; TRBD1 agrees at 9 bases. Unmatched junction bases numbered 5, after V lost 6 bases and J lost 5 bases. Germline V gives CDR1 MNHEY, CDR2 SVGAGI. The CDR3 runs 15 residues. Written as DNA, the CDR3 is TGTGCCAGCAGGGGGACAGGGATAGATAATTCACCCCTCCACTTT. Its protein product is CASRGTGIDNSPLHF.

The gene calls are TRBV7-9 and TRBJ2-5; the D gene is possibly TRBD1 (6 bases). This CDR3 has 16 amino acids. Germline V CDR1 and CDR2: SEHNR, FQNEAQ (reference sequence). Between the trimmed V and J ends, which lost 0 bases and 1 base, there was a span of 12 bases. CDR3: CASSLAVRGSQETQYF. The CDR3 bases are TGTGCCAGCAGCTTAGCAGTCAGGGGTTCCCAAGAGACCCAGTACTTC.

The chain carries TRBV19 and TRBJ1-4; possible D gene TRBD1, 5 bases. V lost 8 bases and J 0 bases, leaving 13 bases between the germline ends. Germline V gene data show CDR1 as LNHDA and CDR2 as SQIVND (reference sequence). This CDR3 is built from 15 residues. The CDR3 nucleotides are TGTGCCAGTCGGCCGGGGCCTACAACTAATGAAAAACTGTTTTTT. As protein: CASRPGPTTNEKLFF.

V and J are TRBV30 and TRBJ2-1, with 11 nucleotides matching TRBD2. Germline CDR1 GTSNPN, CDR2 SVGIG (reference sequence). The CDR3 length is 20 residues. The ends lost 8 bases at V and 0 bases at J; junction bases unmatched: 21. CDR3 bases: TGTGCCCGACAAGGGGGAGAAACTAGCGGGGGCTATAGCTCCTACAATGAGCAGTTCTTC. Protein: CARQGGETSGGYSSYNEQFF.

The CDR3 reads CASSPGLDRETQYF. CDR3 in DNA: TGTGCCAGCAGCCCCGGACTAGACCGAGAGACCCAGTACTTC. This rearrangement joins TRBV11-2 to TRBJ2-5; TRBD2 agrees at 7 bases. Looked up from germline, CDR1 is SGHAT and CDR2 is FQNNGV. V was pared by 5 bases and J by 4 bases, with 7 bases of the junction left unmatched. This CDR3 has 14 amino acids. Supplemented by reference TRBV11-2 and TRBJ2-5, the full variable domain reads EAGVAQSPRYKIIEKRQSVAFWCNPISGHATLYWYQQILGQGPKLLIQFQNNGVVDDSQLPKDRFSAERLKGVDSTLKIQPAKLEDSAVYLCASSPGLDRETQYFGPGTRLLVL.

V and J are TRBV7-9 and TRBJ1-1; D might be TRBD1 (6 bases). The CDR3 length is 15 residues. V dropped 0 bases and J dropped 3 bases, with 11 bases sitting between them. Germline assignment: CDR1 SEHNR and CDR2 FQNEAQ (reference sequence). The CDR3 sequence: CASSLAGGRDTEAFF. The DNA of the CDR3 is TGTGCCAGCAGCTTAGCCGGGGGGCGAGACACTGAAGCTTTCTTT.

The rearrangement links TRBV4-1 to TRBJ1-2; D not resolved. CDR3 length: 15 residues. Trimming left V 3 bases short and J 5 bases short, with 16 bases between. In germline, CDR1 is MGHRA, CDR2 YSYEKL. CDR3 sequence: CASSQAFTVGYGYTF. The CDR3 region has the DNA TGCGCCAGCAGCCAGGCCTTTACCGTGGGGTATGGCTACACCTTC.

The J gene is TRBJ1-1, the V gene TRBV24-1; tentatively, D is TRBD1 (5 bases). Trimming left V 7 bases short and J 1 base short, with 15 bases between. Germline V gives CDR1 KGHDR, CDR2 SFDVKD. The CDR3 loop spans 15 amino acids. Written as DNA, the CDR3 is TGTGCCACCAGGACTACCACAGGTGAGAACACTGAAGCTTTCTTT. Translating it yields CATRTTTGENTEAFF.

In DNA form, the CDR3 reads TGTGCCAGTCTTCCGGGACAGGGACTTGGACAGCCCCAGCATTTT. This codes for CASLPGQGLGQPQHF. The genes are TRBV18 and TRBJ1-5; 9 bases agree with TRBD1. The germline V gene has CDR1 KGHSH and CDR2 LQKENI. CDR3 length: 15 residues. Trimming cost V 9 bases and J 7 bases; bases outside gene matches: 13.

V gene TRBV4-2 combines with J gene TRBJ1-5; D ambiguous. The CDR3 runs 14 residues. Trimming left V 0 bases short and J 0 bases short, with 3 bases between. CDR1 LGHNA and CDR2 YNFKEQ come from the germline V gene. Written as DNA, the CDR3 is TGTGCCAGCAGCCAAGAACCTAGCAATCAGCCCCAGCATTTT. Encoded protein: CASSQEPSNQPQHF.

The chain links TRBV9 to TRBJ2-5; D may correspond to TRBD1 or TRBD2 (6 bases each). Germline CDR1 is SGDLS and CDR2 is YYNGEE. V was trimmed by 3 bases and J by 3 bases, leaving 9 bases between them. The CDR3 is 13 residues long. The CDR3 DNA follows: TGTGCCAGCAGCGGGGGGGCGAAAGAGACCCAGTACTTC. The encoded protein is CASSGGAKETQYF.

The CDR3: CASSSFTGAEHYGYTF. Written as DNA, the CDR3 is TGTGCCAGCAGCTCATTCACAGGGGCTGAGCACTATGGCTACACCTTC. The rearrangement links TRBV7-9 to TRBJ1-2; 7 bases match TRBD1. The length of the CDR3 is 16 residues. V shed 4 bases, J shed 3 bases, and the junction held 11 bases outside the gene matches. CDR1 is SEHNR, CDR2 FQNEAQ, per germline (reference sequence).

The chain uses TRBV5-1 and TRBJ1-2, with a weak D call TRBD1 (5 bases). CDR3 size: 11 residues. V was clipped by 0 bases and J by 13 bases, with 10 bases between them. Looked up from germline, CDR1 is SGHRS and CDR2 is YFSETQ. The CDR3 loop is CASSLGQGFTF. DNA of the CDR3: TGCGCCAGCAGCTTGGGTCAGGGTTTCACCTTC.

The chain has TRBV3-1 (or the pseudogene TRBV3-2) and TRBJ2-7; 9 bases fit TRBD2. The CDR3 is made up of 12 amino acids. CDR1 is LGHDT and CDR2 is YNNKEL in the germline V gene (reference sequence). Trimming removed 4 bases from V and 7 bases from J; junction bases left unmatched: 2. The CDR3 sequence is CASSRLAGEQYF. CDR3 bases: TGTGCCAGCAGCCGGCTAGCGGGGGAGCAGTACTTC.

The chain uses TRBV7-8 and TRBJ1-2, with TRBD1 identical over 8 bases. The CDR3 has 14 amino acids. The germline CDR1 and CDR2 sequences are SGHVS and FQNEAQ. Trimming cost V 4 bases and J 7 bases; bases outside gene matches: 8. The CDR3 coding sequence is TGTGCCAGCAGCTCCGGACAGGGAATTGCTGGCTACACCTTC. Translated: CASSSGQGIAGYTF.

V and J are TRBV18 and TRBJ2-1; 7 bases map to TRBD2. Trimming took 5 bases from V and 2 from J; bases not matched to a gene: 12. The length of the CDR3 is 17 residues. The germline V gene has CDR1 KGHSH and CDR2 LQKENI. Written as DNA, the CDR3 is TGTGCCAGCTCAACCACATTTACTAGCGTCACCTACAATGAGCAGTTCTTC. Encoded protein: CASSTTFTSVTYNEQFF.

The chain is built from TRBV30 and TRBJ2-5, with 9 bases aligning to TRBD2. Per the germline V gene, CDR1 is GTSNPN and CDR2 is SVGIG (reference sequence). The CDR3 length is 16 residues. Germline trimming cut 3 bases from V and 6 bases from J; bases unmatched to any gene: 14. The CDR3, as DNA: TGTGCCTGGAGCACCAGCGGGGGGACCCTTGGGAAGACCCAGTACTTC. Translated, it gives CAWSTSGGTLGKTQYF.

The chain has TRBV28 and TRBJ2-5; D is possibly TRBD1 or TRBD2 (5 bases each). The V end was cut by 7 bases, the J end by 5 bases, with 14 bases between. The germline V gene has CDR1 MDHEN and CDR2 SYDVKM. This CDR3 has 13 residues. The CDR3 DNA is TGTGCCAGCACCATTTCGGGGCTGGAGACCCAGTACTTC. Protein: CASTISGLETQYF.

This sequence joins TRBV24-1 and TRBJ2-5; 13 bases match TRBD2. V lost 3 bases and J lost 7; bases outside the gene matches: 1. CDR3 length: 14 amino acids. Germline V gene sequence: CDR1 KGHDR, CDR2 SFDVKD. The CDR3 DNA follows: TGTGCCACCAGTGATCGACTAGCGGGAGGGACCCAGTACTTC. It translates to CATSDRLAGGTQYF.

This clone was picked up a small number of times. The chain employs TRBV29-1 and TRBJ2-7; 10 positions match TRBD1. J lost 4 bases, V lost 4 bases, and 4 bases had no gene match. Looked up from germline, CDR1 is SQVTM and CDR2 is ANQGSEA. The CDR3 runs to 13 residues. CDR3 sequence reads: CSVVLDRGYEQYF. For the CDR3, the DNA is TGCAGCGTTGTCCTGGACAGGGGGTACGAGCAGTACTTC.

The chain employs TRBV7-2 and TRBJ2-2; TRBD2 might be the D (5 bases). The CDR3 extends over 13 amino acids. V gave up 11 bases and J gave up 7 bases, with 17 bases separating them. Germline values: CDR1 SGHTA, CDR2 FQGNSA. In DNA form, the CDR3 reads TGTGCCTCCAGTGGGTTTGGAGGCGGGGAGCTGTTTTTT. It yields the protein CASSGFGGGELFF.

The chain couples TRBV6-6 to TRBJ2-7; D possibly uses TRBD1 or TRBD2 (6 bases each). The germline V gene encodes CDR1 MNHNY and CDR2 SVGAGI (reference sequence). V lost 5 bases to trimming and J lost 0 bases, with 14 bases between them. This CDR3 contains 15 residues. CDR3 in DNA: TGTGCCAGCAGTAATTTCGAGGGGGGCTCCTACGAGCAGTACTTC. It codes for CASSNFEGGSYEQYF.

The chain carries TRBV4-2 and TRBJ1-1, with 11 bases that match TRBD1. The germline gives CDR1 LGHNA, CDR2 YNFKEQ. This CDR3 contains 14 residues. Unmatched junction bases numbered 4, after V lost 5 bases and J lost 5 bases. This chain's CDR3 is CASSGTGGVTEAFF. CDR3 nucleotide sequence: TGTGCCAGCAGCGGGACAGGGGGAGTTACTGAAGCTTTCTTT.